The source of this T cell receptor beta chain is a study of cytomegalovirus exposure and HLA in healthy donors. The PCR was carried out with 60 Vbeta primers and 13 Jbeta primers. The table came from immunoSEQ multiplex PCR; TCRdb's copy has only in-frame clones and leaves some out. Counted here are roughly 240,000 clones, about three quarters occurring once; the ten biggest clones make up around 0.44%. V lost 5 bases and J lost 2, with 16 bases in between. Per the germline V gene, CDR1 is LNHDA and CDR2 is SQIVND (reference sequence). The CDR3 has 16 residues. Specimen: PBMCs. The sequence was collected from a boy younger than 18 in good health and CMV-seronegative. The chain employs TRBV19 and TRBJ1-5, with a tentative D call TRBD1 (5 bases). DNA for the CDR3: TGTGCCAGTAGTTTCAGACAGATATGGGGCAATCAGCCCCAGCATTTT. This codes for CASSFRQIWGNQPQHF.